The 18 T cell receptor beta chains given below trace back to one sample, sequenced in a study of neurological immune-mediated disorders. TCRdb reprocessed the 5' RACE reads via MiXCR and lists one record per CDR3 protein. The sample includes about 95,000 distinct CDR3 sequences, 3.5% of them seen just once. The sequencing sample was made of PBMCs. The receptors come from a woman under 30 with multiple sclerosis.

This clonotype was seen ten or more times. CDR3 coding DNA: TGTGCCAGCAGTCTGTCGGGACTAGCGGTCTTCGAGCAGTACTTC. This sequence encodes CASSLSGLAVFEQYF. The chain uses TRBV6-2 or TRBV6-3 and TRBJ2-7, with 11 bases lining up with TRBD2. This CDR3 comprises 15 residues. The ends lost 5 bases at V and 6 bases at J; junction bases unmatched: 9. Germline CDR1 is MNHEY and CDR2 is SVGEGT.

This clonotype was observed a few times. V usage is TRBV5-1 and J usage is TRBJ2-3, with TRBD2 identical over 7 bases. The V gene end was trimmed by 4 bases and the J gene end by 4 bases; junction bases not matched to a gene: 6. The CDR3 is 14 residues long. The V gene's germline CDR1 is SGHRS and CDR2 YFSETQ. The CDR3, as DNA: TGCGCCAGCAGCGAGAGACTAGCTCCAGATACGCAGTATTTT. Amino acids: CASSERLAPDTQYF.

This clonotype came up many times. The chain carries TRBV5-1 and TRBJ2-3; maybe TRBD1 (6 bases). Germline V lookup: CDR1 SGHRS, CDR2 YFSETQ. V was cut by 1 base and J by 1 base, with 10 bases left in between. CDR3 size: 15 residues. CDR3 protein: CASSLPSGGTDTQYF. As DNA, the CDR3 is TGCGCCAGCAGCTTGCCCTCAGGGGGCACAGATACGCAGTATTTT.

This clonotype was seen many times. This sequence joins TRBV5-1 and TRBJ2-7, with 7 bases lining up with TRBD2. The CDR3 spans 15 residues. The germline V gene has CDR1 SGHRS and CDR2 YFSETQ. Trimming at V came to 4 bases and at J to 0 bases, leaving 7 bases not matched to a gene. The CDR3 spells CASSPRGESSYEQYF. DNA for the CDR3: TGCGCCAGCAGCCCACGGGGGGAAAGCTCCTACGAGCAGTACTTC. The complete variable domain, with remaining parts taken from reference TRBV5-1 and TRBJ2-7, reads KAGVTQTPRYLIKTRGQQVTLSCSPISGHRSVSWYQQTPGQGLQFLFEYFSETQRNKGNFPGRFSGRQFSNSRSEMNVSTLELGDSALYLCASSPRGESSYEQYFGPGTRLTVT.

This clonotype was recorded at least ten times. V gene TRBV10-3 combines with J gene TRBJ2-7; 7 nucleotides align to TRBD2. Germline CDR1 ENHRY, CDR2 SYGVKD. This CDR3 is built from 14 residues. The ends lost 11 bases at V and 5 bases at J; junction bases unmatched: 15. The CDR3 DNA reads as TGTGCCGTTCGGGGAGGGGACTCCCCGGACGAGCAGTACTTC. It translates to CAVRGGDSPDEQYF.

This clonotype was counted ten times or more. The chain couples TRBV5-1 to TRBJ1-1; no firm D call. CDR3 length equals 13 residues. Trimming cost V 0 bases and J 5 bases, with 8 bases left between them. In germline, CDR1 is SGHRS, CDR2 YFSETQ. CDR3 coding DNA: TGCGCCAGCAGCTTGGACGGGGTAACTGAAGCTTTCTTT. Translated, it gives CASSLDGVTEAFF. The whole variable domain, filled in from reference TRBV5-1 and TRBJ1-1, reads KAGVTQTPRYLIKTRGQQVTLSCSPISGHRSVSWYQQTPGQGLQFLFEYFSETQRNKGNFPGRFSGRQFSNSRSEMNVSTLELGDSALYLCASSLDGVTEAFFGQGTRLTVV.

This clonotype was detected many times. Its ends do not fully match the called genes, so a read error is possible. V usage is TRBV5-1 and J usage is TRBJ2-3; tentatively, D is TRBD1 (7 bases). CDR1 is SGHRS and CDR2 is YFSETQ in the germline V gene. CDR3 length equals 14 residues. CDR3 region: CASSKVEGADTQYF. The CDR3 region has the DNA TGCGCCAGCAGCAAGGTGGAGGGGGCAGACACGCAGTATTTT.

This clonotype was seen at least ten times. This chain links TRBV5-1 with TRBJ2-5; 7 nucleotides line up with TRBD2. Germline trimming cut 0 bases from V and 5 bases from J; bases unmatched to any gene: 10. The CDR3 loop spans 16 amino acids. Germline CDR1 SGHRS, CDR2 YFSETQ. The CDR3 DNA reads TGCGCCAGCAGCTTGGTGGCGGGGGAGGTTTTGGAGACCCAGTACTTC. This codes for CASSLVAGEVLETQYF.

Ten or more counts support this clonotype. The chain has TRBV7-9 and TRBJ1-6; 8 bases line up with TRBD1. V was pared by 6 bases and J by 5 bases, with 3 bases of the junction left unmatched. The CDR3 covers 14 residues. The germline gives CDR1 SEHNR, CDR2 FQNEAQ (reference sequence). CDR3 sequence (DNA): TGTGCCAGCAGGCGGACAGGGAATAATTCACCCCTCCACTTT. This sequence encodes CASRRTGNNSPLHF. The full variable domain, its missing parts supplied by reference TRBV7-9 and TRBJ1-6, is DTGVSQNPRHKITKRGQNVTFRCDPISEHNRLYWYRQTLGQGPEFLTYFQNEAQLEKSRLLSDRFSAERPKGSFSTLEIQRTEQGDSAMYLCASRRTGNNSPLHFGNGTRLTVT.

This clonotype occurred many times. This sequence joins TRBV10-3 and TRBJ2-7, with 15 bases aligning to TRBD2. The V and J ends lost 4 bases and 5 bases, in that order; junction bases with no gene match: 6. Germline-derived CDR1 and CDR2 are ENHRY and SYGVKD. This CDR3 is built from 16 residues. The CDR3 protein is CAISAGLAGGRNEQYF. CDR3 coding DNA: TGTGCCATCAGTGCGGGACTAGCGGGAGGCCGCAACGAGCAGTACTTC.

V usage is TRBV2 and J usage is TRBJ2-7; TRBD1 or TRBD2 may be the D gene (6 bases each). Germline lookup yields CDR1 SNHLY and CDR2 FYNNEI. Between the trimmed V and J ends, which lost 1 base and 3 bases, there was a span of 16 bases. This CDR3 has 16 residues. CDR3 sequence (DNA): TGTGCCAGCAGTGAAGTGGGGGGCCCAACCTTCTACGAGCAGTACTTC. Translating gives CASSEVGGPTFYEQYF.

In its sample, this clonotype was seen many times. The rearrangement links TRBV4-2 to TRBJ1-1; the match to TRBD1 covers 8 bases. The CDR3 covers 15 residues. The V gene end was trimmed by 4 bases and the J gene end by 2 bases; junction bases not matched to a gene: 6. The germline CDR1 and CDR2 sequences are LGHNA and YNFKEQ. The chain's CDR3 is CASSPSTGGNTEAFF. DNA of the CDR3: TGTGCCAGCAGCCCAAGCACAGGGGGTAACACTGAAGCTTTCTTT.

This clonotype was counted at least ten times. The V gene is TRBV6-5, the J gene TRBJ2-7; D assignment may be TRBD1 or TRBD2 (5 bases each). This CDR3 has 16 amino acids. V lost 0 bases, J lost 3 bases, and 15 bases lay in between. Looked up from germline, CDR1 is MNHEY and CDR2 is SVGAGI. The DNA of the CDR3 is TGTGCCAGCAGTTACTCGTCCCGATTGGGGGACTACGAGCAGTACTTC. It specifies CASSYSSRLGDYEQYF.

This clonotype was counted only a few times. A much larger clone lies one base from this, so it may be a read error. The limits of the CDR3 on the DNA are not certain, so only TCRdb's listed CDR3 is given. The chain uses TRBV12-3 or TRBV12-4 and TRBJ1-5; TRBD1 was called by the table and not checked on the DNA. Ends included, the CDR3 has 12 residues. The CDR3 sequence is CASSPGDLHQHF.

This clonotype was seen at least ten times. The chain recombines TRBV20-1 with TRBJ2-1; 9 positions match TRBD2. The CDR3 covers 15 residues. Per germline, CDR1 DFQATT and CDR2 SNEGSKA (reference sequence). After removal of 2 bases from V and 8 bases from J, the junction contained 10 bases not matched to a gene. The DNA of the CDR3 is TGCAGTGCTAGAAACCCAGCGGGGGGTCAGGATGAGCAGTTCTTC. This gives the protein CSARNPAGGQDEQFF.

In the case of this clonotype: This clone may be a read error of a much larger clone one base away. The rearrangement joins TRBV7-9 to TRBJ2-1; D is possibly TRBD1 (6 bases). This CDR3 spans 11 amino acids. Germline values: CDR1 SEHNR, CDR2 FQNEAQ (reference sequence). The DNA for the CDR3 is TGTGACAGCAGCTTTCAGGGGGAGCAGTTCTTC. It encodes CDSSFQGEQFF.

This clonotype appeared many times. This chain uses TRBV12-3 or TRBV12-4 with TRBJ2-1; 10 nucleotides align to TRBD1. The CDR3 has 14 amino acids. Trimming at V came to 5 bases and at J to 7 bases, leaving 5 bases not matched to a gene. The CDR3 here is CASSRGQGMNEQFF. In DNA form, the CDR3 reads TGTGCCAGCAGTCGGGGACAGGGGATGAATGAGCAGTTCTTC.

V is TRBV10-3 and J is TRBJ2-1; TRBD1 matches 9 bases. The CDR3 is 13 amino acids. V lost 7 bases and J lost 8; bases outside the gene matches: 6. The germline V gene has CDR1 ENHRY and CDR2 SYGVKD. As DNA, the CDR3 is TGTGCCATCACTAAGACAGGGGGGGATGAGCAGTTCTTC. Translation gives CAITKTGGDEQFF.